The 27 T cell receptor beta chains below come from one sample, sequenced in a study of metastatic and nonmetastatic thyroid tumors (dated by TCRdb to 2018 to 2021). None of the patients had been given any treatment before thyroid surgery. Library preparation was by PCR. The sequencing machine was an Illumina HiSeq 4000. TCRdb's own reprocessing of the public reads used fastp at Q25 and MiXCR and kept productive beta chains. The sample profile shows 30,000 to 40,000 clones; roughly a sixth of them were found once. Of the sample, approximately 13% is held by the ten largest clones. The specimen was blood. The receptors shown here come from a male donor with papillary thyroid cancer or a benign thyroid nodule (not recorded which). Some clones in this sample may be carry-over from other donors' samples.

This clone has ten or more counts. The CDR3 here is CSARDSAAGNQPQHF. The CDR3 nucleotides read TGCAGTGCTAGAGATTCAGCTGCGGGCAATCAGCCCCAGCATTTT. The J gene is TRBJ1-5, the V gene TRBV20-1; D is ambiguous. With 0 bases removed from V and 2 bases from J, the gap between germline ends came to 11 bases. The CDR3 sequence is 15 residues long. Germline CDR1 and CDR2: DFQATT and SNEGSKA (reference sequence).

This chain connects TRBV11-2 to TRBJ1-1; D perhaps matches TRBD1 (5 bases). CDR3 length: 14 residues. V shed 0 bases and J shed 7 bases, with 12 bases lying between them. Germline V CDR1 and CDR2: SGHAT, FQNNGV. The CDR3 DNA reads as TGTGCCAGCAGCTTAGATCTAATGAGGGGTGAAGCTTTCTTT. Amino acids: CASSLDLMRGEAFF.

This clone was counted between two and nine times. The V and J genes are TRBV6-1 and TRBJ2-7, with TRBD1 matching over 10 bases. Losses at the gene ends were 6 bases for V and 3 bases for J; bases not matched to a gene: 5. The V gene's germline CDR1 is MNHNS and CDR2 SASEGT. This CDR3 contains 14 residues. CDR3 nucleotide sequence: TGTGCCAGCAGCACCGGGACAGGGGTCTACGAGCAGTACTTC. Residues: CASSTGTGVYEQYF.

This clone occurred many times. This chain links TRBV4-1 with TRBJ1-5; no firm D call. The CDR3 spans 17 residues. V was trimmed by 1 base and J by 0 bases, leaving 13 bases between them. CDR1 and CDR2 from the germline V gene are MGHRA and YSYEKL. CDR3 sequence (DNA): TGCGCCAGCAGCCAAGCCCCTGGAGAATATAGCAATCAGCCCCAGCATTTT. Its protein is CASSQAPGEYSNQPQHF.

This clone was observed a few times. The V and J genes are TRBV28 and TRBJ2-5; a possible D gene is TRBD1 (6 bases). CDR1 is MDHEN and CDR2 is SYDVKM in the germline V gene. Trimming cost V 2 bases and J 2 bases, with 12 bases left between them. This CDR3 spans 15 amino acids. The CDR3 DNA reads as TGTGCCAGCAGTTTAAGGGGACAACCACAAGAGACCCAGTACTTC. This translates into CASSLRGQPQETQYF.

This clone was seen at least ten times. CDR3 sequence: CASSFGTSGGEQFF. The CDR3 coding sequence is TGCGCCAGCAGCTTTGGGACTAGCGGGGGGGAGCAGTTCTTC. The V call is TRBV5-1, the J call TRBJ2-1; 15 bases agree with TRBD2. The CDR3 consists of 14 residues. CDR1 is SGHRS and CDR2 is YFSETQ in the germline V gene. Germline trimming cut 2 bases from V and 10 bases from J; bases unmatched to any gene: 1. Variable domain in full (rest from reference TRBV5-1 and TRBJ2-1): KAGVTQTPRYLIKTRGQQVTLSCSPISGHRSVSWYQQTPGQGLQFLFEYFSETQRNKGNFPGRFSGRQFSNSRSEMNVSTLELGDSALYLCASSFGTSGGEQFFGPGTRLTVL.

This clone occurred many times. The CDR3 region has the DNA TGTGCCAGCATTGGGGAGGGGGGGCAGGAGACCCAGTACTTC. Translation: CASIGEGGQETQYF. This chain connects TRBV28 to TRBJ2-5, with TRBD2 as a possible D gene (7 bases). The CDR3 has 14 amino acids. Looked up from germline, CDR1 is MDHEN and CDR2 is SYDVKM. Trimming stripped 7 bases from V and 5 bases from J, with 17 bases between.

This clone showed up many times. V is TRBV11-3 and J is TRBJ2-7, with 9 bases matching TRBD2. Germline V gene sequence: CDR1 SGHNT, CDR2 YENEEA. The CDR3 is 19 residues long. The junction had 13 bases not matched to a gene; V was cut back by 1 base and J by 0 bases. The DNA of the CDR3 is TGTGCCAGCAGCTTAGGATTAGGCGGCGGTAGCGGGAGCTCCTACGAGCAGTACTTC. Translating it yields CASSLGLGGGSGSSYEQYF.

The table lists this clone with a few counts. This chain joins TRBV4-3 and TRBJ2-6; D gene ambiguous. The CDR3 is 16 amino acids. The V end was cut by 0 bases, the J end by 5 bases, with 11 bases between. CDR1 and CDR2 (germline): LGHNA, YSLEER. In DNA form, the CDR3 reads TGCGCCAGCAGCCAAGAAGTACTACGGCGGGCCAACGTCCTGACTTTC. This gives the protein CASSQEVLRRANVLTF.

In its sample, this clone ranks as medium-sized (0.01 to 0.1%). The rearrangement joins TRBV6-1 to TRBJ2-7; 10 nucleotides match TRBD2. CDR1 MNHNS and CDR2 SASEGT come from the germline V gene. Trimming removed 4 bases from V and 3 bases from J; junction bases left unmatched: 6. This CDR3 has 15 residues. The CDR3 DNA is TGTGCCAGCAGTGCAATTAGCGGGAGGAACTACGAGCAGTACTTC. Translation: CASSAISGRNYEQYF.

By sample share, this clone is medium-sized. The chain combines TRBV6-2 or TRBV6-3 with TRBJ2-7; D not certain. Germline CDR1 reads MNHEY; CDR2 reads SVGEGT. The V end lost 5 bases, the J end lost 3 bases, and 23 bases lay between the germline ends. The CDR3 runs 17 residues. As DNA, the CDR3 is TGTGCCAGCAGTCGACCAACATCCAGGAAGCCCCTCTACGAGCAGTACTTC. Translated: CASSRPTSRKPLYEQYF.

This clone has ten or more counts. This chain joins TRBV19 and TRBJ2-5; TRBD2 matches at 7 bases. V trimming: 1 base; J trimming: 5 bases; junction bases outside the gene matches: 1. Germline CDR1 is LNHDA and CDR2 is SQIVND (reference sequence). This CDR3 has 13 amino acids. The CDR3 DNA reads as TGTGCCAGTAGTATAGTGGGGGGGGAGACCCAGTACTTC. Translating it yields CASSIVGGETQYF.

In this sample, this clone turned up many times. The chain uses TRBV10-2 and TRBJ2-7, with D maybe TRBD2 (6 bases). The length of the CDR3 is 14 residues. V was pared by 8 bases and J by 6 bases, with 20 bases between. Germline CDR1 WSHSY, CDR2 SAAADI. CDR3 protein: CASRAGGARGEQYF. The CDR3 DNA reads TGCGCCAGCCGGGCGGGCGGGGCACGGGGCGAGCAGTACTTC.

This clone came up many times. The V call is TRBV7-9, the J call TRBJ2-4; no definite D call. This CDR3 comprises 15 residues. Per the germline V gene, CDR1 is SEHNR and CDR2 is FQNEAQ (reference sequence). Trimming took 3 bases from V and 0 from J, leaving 9 bases between them. The CDR3 protein is CASSFSDLAKNIQYF. The DNA of the CDR3 is TGTGCCAGCAGCTTTTCTGACCTAGCCAAAAACATTCAGTACTTC.

At least ten counts were recorded for this clone. The CDR3 loop is CASSFVTEAFF. The CDR3 coding sequence is TGTGCCAGCAGTTTCGTCACTGAAGCTTTCTTT. This chain connects TRBV28 to TRBJ1-1; D not certain. V was cut by 3 bases and J by 4 bases, with 3 bases left in between. Germline V gives CDR1 MDHEN, CDR2 SYDVKM. This CDR3 spans 11 amino acids.

The chain is built from TRBV28 and TRBJ1-5; TRBD1 aligns across 7 bases. The CDR3 extends over 13 amino acids. CDR1 is MDHEN, CDR2 SYDVKM, per germline. The V and J ends lost 10 bases and 4 bases, in that order; junction bases with no gene match: 7. The DNA of the CDR3 is TGTGCCATCTCCAGGGGGGGGAATCAGCCCCAGCATTTT. Translation: CAISRGGNQPQHF.

There are many counts of this clone. The chain couples TRBV30 to TRBJ2-1; D is unclear. V dropped 0 bases and J dropped 10 bases, with 7 bases sitting between them. The germline V gene has CDR1 GTSNPN and CDR2 SVGIG (reference sequence). The CDR3 length is 11 residues. This chain's CDR3 is CAWSVEREQFF. The CDR3 DNA reads TGTGCCTGGAGTGTAGAGAGGGAGCAGTTCTTC.

The chain joins TRBV19 to TRBJ1-5, with TRBD1 identical over 8 bases. CDR3 length equals 14 residues. Germline V gene sequence: CDR1 LNHDA, CDR2 SQIVND (reference sequence). With V trimmed by 5 bases and J by 7 bases, 7 bases remained unmatched. The CDR3 DNA is TGTGCCAGTAGTCCCTGGACAGGGCGGCAGCCCCAGCATTTT. This codes for CASSPWTGRQPQHF.

As for this clone: This likely comes from a read error, as the CDR3 has no conserved phenylalanine or tryptophan at its end. The chain carries TRBV19 and TRBJ1-1; 7 nucleotides agree with TRBD1. CDR3 size: 17 residues. Germline CDR1 is LNHDA and CDR2 is SQIVND (reference sequence). The DNA for the CDR3 is TGTGTCAGTAGCCAGACAGGGCGAGTAGGGCCGAACACTGAAGCTTTCGTT. The encoded protein is CVSSQTGRVGPNTEAFV.

This clone was counted ten times or more. The J gene is TRBJ2-3, the V gene TRBV24-1; the D gene is possibly TRBD1 (6 bases). The CDR3 consists of 14 residues. Trimming removed 9 bases from V and 10 bases from J, with 22 bases in between. The V gene's germline CDR1 is KGHDR and CDR2 SFDVKD. The CDR3: CATSGANDIDPQYF. The CDR3 DNA reads TGTGCCACCTCAGGGGCGAACGATATTGACCCGCAGTATTTT.

In this sample, this clone turned up a few times. The chain combines TRBV27 with TRBJ1-6, with 8 positions matching TRBD1. Germline V gene lookup returns CDR1 MNHEY and CDR2 SMNVEV (reference sequence). V trimming: 5 bases; J trimming: 10 bases; junction bases outside the gene matches: 10. This CDR3 is 15 amino acids long. The CDR3 DNA reads TGTGCCAGCAGTCAGATGGACAGGGTCCCCTCACCCCTCCACTTT. Translation: CASSQMDRVPSPLHF.

Many counts were recorded for this clone. V and J are TRBV7-9 and TRBJ2-3; no firm D call. Germline assignment: CDR1 SEHNR and CDR2 FQNEAQ (reference sequence). V was shortened by 1 base and J by 4 bases, with 6 bases between the two germline ends. The CDR3 is 13 amino acids. The chain's CDR3 is CASSLGPPDTQYF. CDR3 nucleotide sequence: TGTGCCAGCAGCTTAGGTCCTCCAGATACGCAGTATTTT.

This clone came up many times. The gene calls are TRBV4-3 and TRBJ2-7; the D gene is possibly TRBD2 (6 bases). Trimming pared 0 bases from V and 0 bases from J, leaving 15 bases between. The germline V gene encodes CDR1 LGHNA and CDR2 YSLEER. There are 17 residues in the CDR3. The CDR3 DNA reads as TGCGCCAGCAGCCAAGACCACATCCGGGACTTCTCCTACGAGCAGTACTTC. Protein: CASSQDHIRDFSYEQYF.

The V gene is TRBV20-1, the J gene TRBJ2-3, with D hard to call. The germline gives CDR1 DFQATT, CDR2 SNEGSKA (reference sequence). With 4 bases removed from V and 1 base from J, the gap between germline ends came to 15 bases. The CDR3 runs to 15 residues. The CDR3 loop reads CSATYVSGRTDTQYF. DNA for the CDR3: TGCAGTGCTACCTATGTTAGTGGGCGCACAGATACGCAGTATTTT.

This clone was seen ten or more times. The same CDR3 arises from other DNA sequences in this sample as well. The chain carries TRBV12-3 or TRBV12-4 and TRBJ1-4, with D maybe TRBD1 (6 bases). The CDR3 has 15 amino acids. Trimming took off 6 bases at V and 5 bases at J, with 16 bases between the two ends. The CDR3 sequence is CASRSTGEPNEKLFF. The DNA for the CDR3 is TGTGCCAGCAGATCGACAGGAGAACCAAATGAAAAACTGTTTTTT.

This clone was counted once. A read error may explain this, as a much larger clone is one base away. This chain's CDR3 is CSVERGGGAGYTQYF. CDR3 nucleotide sequence: TGCAGCGTTGAAAGGGGGGGGGGGGCTGGGTATACGCAGTATTTT. This chain links TRBV29-1 with TRBJ2-3, with a tentative D call TRBD2 (7 bases). CDR3 length: 15 residues. Trimming removed 2 bases at V and 7 bases at J, with 19 bases between. Germline assignment: CDR1 SQVTM and CDR2 ANQGSEA.

The CDR3 DNA follows: TGTGCCAGCAGTTTCCGGTACGATCATTACTTC. Amino acids: CASSFRYDHYF. V usage is TRBV12-3 or TRBV12-4 and J usage is TRBJ2-7, with no clear D. V lost 3 bases and J lost 13, with 13 bases in between. CDR3 length: 11 amino acids.